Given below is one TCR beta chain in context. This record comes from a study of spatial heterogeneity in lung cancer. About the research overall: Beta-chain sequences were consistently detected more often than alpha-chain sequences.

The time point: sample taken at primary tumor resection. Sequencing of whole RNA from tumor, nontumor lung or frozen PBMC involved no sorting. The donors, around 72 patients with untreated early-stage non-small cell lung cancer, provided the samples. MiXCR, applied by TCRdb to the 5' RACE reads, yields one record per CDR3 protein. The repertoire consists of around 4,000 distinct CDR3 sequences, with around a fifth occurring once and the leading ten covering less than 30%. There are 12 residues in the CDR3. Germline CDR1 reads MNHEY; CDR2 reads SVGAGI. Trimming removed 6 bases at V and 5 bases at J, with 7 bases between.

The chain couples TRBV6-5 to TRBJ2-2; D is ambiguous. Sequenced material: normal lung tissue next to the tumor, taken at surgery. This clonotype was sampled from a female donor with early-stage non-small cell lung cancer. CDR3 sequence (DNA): TGTGCCAGCAGGCTAGGAACCGGGGAGCTGTTTTTT. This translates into CASRLGTGELFF.